This T cell receptor beta chain was observed in a study of blood T cell repertoires in COVID-19. In the study overall: Donors in Cohort 3 who had recovered were those with two negative PCRs, healthcare professional clearance, or resolution of their symptoms. Donors in the United States, Italy and Spain gave samples during acute or convalescent COVID-19.

The participants were between roughly 18 and 89 years old and came from roughly 24 US areas. CDR1 is SGDLS, CDR2 YYNGEE, per germline. CDR3 size: 15 residues. The trim removed 2 bases at V and 7 bases at J, leaving 6 bases unmatched. The table came from immunoSEQ multiplex PCR; TCRdb's copy has only in-frame clones and leaves some out. The sample has under 400,000 clones, around 87% seen once. The source of this sequence is a man aged 40-49 years in a cohort exposed to, infected with or recovered from COVID-19 (not recorded which). Sequencing used PBMCs or T cells enriched from blood (not recorded which). The chain has TRBV9 and TRBJ1-6; 7 bases are a match to TRBD1. The CDR3 nucleotides read TGTGCCAGCAGCGTTGAGGGGGCAATGAATTCACCCCTCCACTTT. As protein: CASSVEGAMNSPLHF.